This T cell receptor beta chain is from a study of PD-1 blockade in classical Hodgkin lymphoma. Background on the study: Patients got intravenous nivolumab 3 mg/kg every 2 weeks.

TCRdb's copy holds only in-frame clones and misses some; the assay was immunoSEQ multiplex PCR. The sample has roughly 140,000 clones; 78% are singletons. This clone was detected many times. The antigen remains unidentified. The CDR3 runs to 14 residues. With V trimmed by 1 base and J by 15 bases, 8 bases remained unmatched. Germline V lookup: CDR1 SGHVS, CDR2 FQNEAQ. Every patient was affected by relapse after autologous stem cell transplantation, while exposure to brentuximab vedotin was not uniform. General observations from the study: Only CD4+ TCR diversity, not CD8+, had risen significantly by C4D1. Similar baseline diversity was found in complete responders and newly diagnosed patients. As was reported, newly diagnosed patients showed lower baseline TCR diversity than healthy donors did.

The receptor's source is a human donor with classical Hodgkin lymphoma. The J gene is TRBJ2-1, the V gene TRBV7-8, with 11 bases matching TRBD2. This specimen was peripheral blood mononuclear cells (PBMCs), taken before the second cycle of nivolumab. CDR3 in amino acids: CASSLVGSGRVPFF. CDR3 DNA: TGTGCCAGCAGCTTAGTTGGTAGCGGGAGGGTTCCGTTCTTC.